These 20 T cell receptor beta chains share one sample of origin, sequenced in a study of T cells in Graves' hyperthyroidism and ophthalmopathy (dated by TCRdb to between 2017 and 2020). Libraries were constructed by multiplex PCR. Sequenced using an Illumina HiSeq 2000. Amplification of TCR beta CDR3 regions was carried out from RNA transcripts. The TCR CDR3 was subjected to a first round of RT-PCR using the HTBI primer set and the Qiagen OneStep RT-PCR kit. TCRdb trimmed public reads at Q25 via fastp, called clones via MiXCR and kept in-frame beta chains. Each entry is one CDR3 protein sequence, shown with its most common DNA and genes. This sample has 380,000 or so distinct CDR3 sequences in its table, and approximately 19% of those were observed once. The ten largest clones represent approximately 4% of the sample. What was sequenced was blood. These receptors came from a young woman with Graves' hyperthyroidism.

This clonotype showed up many times. V and J are TRBV12-3 or TRBV12-4 and TRBJ2-3; D is tentatively TRBD1 or TRBD2 (5 bases each). There are 15 residues in the CDR3. The ends were cut back, 7 bases at V and 2 bases at J, with 16 bases in the middle. For the CDR3, the DNA is TGTGCCAGCACCCACTCCGGGACCGACACAGATACGCAGTATTTT. It encodes CASTHSGTDTDTQYF.

The rearrangement links TRBV15 to TRBJ2-1; 8 bases fit TRBD1. The CDR3 has 20 residues. CDR1 and CDR2 from the germline V gene are LNHNV and YYDKDF (reference sequence). After removal of 0 bases from V and 1 base from J, the junction contained 14 bases not matched to a gene. Written as DNA, the CDR3 is TGTGCCACCAGCAGAGAAGGCGGGACAGGAACTTTACTTTCCTACAATGAGCAGTTCTTC. Its protein is CATSREGGTGTLLSYNEQFF.

This sequence joins TRBV7-9 and TRBJ2-2; the match to TRBD2 covers 10 bases. The CDR3 length is 14 residues. With V trimmed by 7 bases and J by 6 bases, 5 bases remained unmatched. From germline, CDR1 is SEHNR and CDR2 FQNEAQ (reference sequence). This CDR3 reads CASKLAGSAGELFF. Written as DNA, the CDR3 is TGTGCCAGCAAACTAGCGGGGTCGGCCGGGGAGCTGTTTTTT.

The table lists this clonotype with many counts. The genes are TRBV6-1 and TRBJ1-2; 7 bases align to TRBD1. The CDR3 is 13 residues long. V lost 1 base, J lost 6 bases, and 2 bases stayed unmatched. Germline lookup yields CDR1 MNHNS and CDR2 SASEGT. CDR3: CASSEETGNGYTF. The CDR3, as DNA: TGTGCCAGCAGTGAAGAGACAGGGAATGGCTACACCTTC.

This clonotype has a handful of counts. The chain couples TRBV7-8 to TRBJ1-6; weak D call: TRBD1 (5 bases). With 2 bases removed from V and 7 bases from J, the gap between germline ends came to 15 bases. The V gene's germline CDR1 is SGHVS and CDR2 FQNEAQ. The CDR3 is 16 amino acids. CDR3 DNA sequence: TGTGCCAGCAGCTTATGGGGCAGGGTAGGGAATTCACCCCTCCACTTT. Translation: CASSLWGRVGNSPLHF.

In this sample, this clonotype turned up many times. This chain joins TRBV20-1 and TRBJ1-1; 8 bases align to TRBD1. Per the germline V gene, CDR1 is DFQATT and CDR2 is SNEGSKA (reference sequence). The J segment lost 5 bases and the V segment lost 3 bases, leaving 5 bases of the junction unmatched. CDR3 size: 13 residues. The CDR3 DNA reads TGCAGTGCTAGCCCAGGGGGCGCGACTGAAGCTTTCTTT. It encodes CSASPGGATEAFF.

The sample holds many counts of this clonotype. This rearrangement joins TRBV6-1 to TRBJ2-7; D unclear. V gave up 6 bases and J gave up 6 bases, with 9 bases separating them. The germline V gene has CDR1 MNHNS and CDR2 SASEGT. The CDR3 runs to 11 residues. DNA for the CDR3: TGTGCCAGCAGGGGGATATCCGAGCAGTACTTC. Protein: CASRGISEQYF.

This rearrangement joins TRBV18 to TRBJ2-7; 11 nucleotides align to TRBD2. V was clipped by 6 bases and J by 3 bases; unmatched bases: 7. The CDR3 totals 15 residues. Germline CDR1 KGHSH, CDR2 LQKENI. CDR3 region: CASSPPGLADYEQYF. In nucleotides, the CDR3 is TGTGCCAGCTCCCCCCCGGGACTAGCGGACTACGAGCAGTACTTC.

This clonotype was picked up many times. V usage is TRBV6-1 and J usage is TRBJ1-1; TRBD1 is a possible D gene (6 bases). The germline V gene has CDR1 MNHNS and CDR2 SASEGT. V gave up 6 bases and J gave up 3 bases, with 14 bases separating them. The CDR3 sequence is 14 residues long. The CDR3 spells CASRAGVEDTEAFF. Here the CDR3 DNA reads TGTGCCAGCAGGGCAGGGGTCGAGGACACTGAAGCTTTCTTT.

This clonotype was found many times. The chain combines TRBV10-3 with TRBJ1-1; the match to TRBD1 covers 9 bases. In germline, CDR1 is ENHRY, CDR2 SYGVKD. The CDR3 consists of 15 residues. The V segment lost 3 bases and the J segment 5 bases; nucleotides outside the gene matches: 7. The CDR3 nucleotides read TGTGCCATCAGTGATGTTCGGGGACAGGGAACTGAAGCTTTCTTT. This encodes CAISDVRGQGTEAFF.

This clonotype was picked up many times. V usage is TRBV5-5 and J usage is TRBJ2-5; maybe TRBD1 (5 bases). V dropped 2 bases and J dropped 1 base, with 12 bases sitting between them. The CDR3 has 15 amino acids. CDR1 is SGHKS, CDR2 YYEKEE, per germline (reference sequence). Here the CDR3 reads CASSFQGLTQETQYF. The CDR3 DNA follows: TGTGCCAGCAGCTTCCAGGGTCTCACCCAAGAGACCCAGTACTTC.

The V call is TRBV18, the J call TRBJ1-1; D unresolved. Trimming took off 0 bases at V and 4 bases at J, with 12 bases between the two ends. CDR3 size: 15 residues. The germline V gene has CDR1 KGHSH and CDR2 LQKENI. The CDR3 is CASSPPTGFGTEAFF. For the CDR3, the DNA is TGTGCCAGCTCACCACCGACGGGGTTCGGCACTGAAGCTTTCTTT.

At least ten counts were recorded for this clonotype. The gene calls are TRBV13 and TRBJ2-7; D not resolved. The CDR3 covers 14 residues. Germline V CDR1 and CDR2: PRHDT, FYEKMQ (reference sequence). V lost 3 bases to trimming and J lost 3 bases, with 12 bases between them. The CDR3 DNA follows: TGTGCCAGCAGCTTTGGCCGTGGGGACTACGAGCAGTACTTC. Protein product: CASSFGRGDYEQYF. Using reference TRBV13 and TRBJ2-7 for the parts outside the CDR3, the full variable domain is AAGVIQSPRHLIKEKRETATLKCYPIPRHDTVYWYQQGPGQDPQFLISFYEKMQSDKGSIPDRFSAQQFSDYHSELNMSSLELGDSALYFCASSFGRGDYEQYFGPGTRLTVT.

This clonotype was detected a few times. J is TRBJ2-7 and V is TRBV11-2, with a tentative D call TRBD2 (5 bases). Trimming shortened V by 5 bases and J by 5 bases, and 19 bases separated the two germline ends. This CDR3 has 15 amino acids. In germline, CDR1 is SGHAT, CDR2 FQNNGV. The DNA of the CDR3 is TGTGCCAGCAGCGCCCGGACTGGCGGGCGCCACGAGCAGTACTTC. Its protein is CASSARTGGRHEQYF.

In its sample, this clonotype was seen many times. V usage is TRBV12-3 or TRBV12-4 and J usage is TRBJ1-5; D gene unclear. The CDR3 totals 14 residues. With 6 bases removed from V and 6 bases from J, the gap between germline ends came to 15 bases. In DNA form, the CDR3 reads TGTGCCAGCAGCCGAGGGAGTAAGGCTCAGCCCCAGCATTTT. Amino acids: CASSRGSKAQPQHF.

This clonotype has just a few counts. Germline and junction disagree at one end, which may indicate a read error. The chain links TRBV6-1 to TRBJ2-3, with TRBD2 matching 7 bases. The CDR3 extends over 13 amino acids. Germline loops: CDR1 MNHNS, CDR2 SASEGT. The CDR3 sequence is CASTGGVRDTHYF. The CDR3 DNA reads TGTGCCAGCACTGGGGGGGTCCGTGATACGCATTATTTT.

The rearrangement uses TRBV3-1 and TRBJ2-7; the match to TRBD1 covers 7 bases. CDR1 LGHDT and CDR2 YNNKEL come from the germline V gene (reference sequence). This CDR3 is 14 amino acids long. The V gene end was trimmed by 5 bases and the J gene end by 7 bases; junction bases not matched to a gene: 11. The DNA for the CDR3 is TGTGCCAGCAGCGAGGGGGCAGGTGCTAAGGAGCAGTACTTC. Its translation: CASSEGAGAKEQYF.

V usage is TRBV12-3 or TRBV12-4 and J usage is TRBJ2-7; 9 positions match TRBD2. The trim removed 8 bases at V and 4 bases at J, leaving 15 bases unmatched. CDR3 length: 16 residues. The CDR3 sequence is CASSPSRGGLAYEQYF. The CDR3 DNA sequence: TGTGCCAGCTCCCCCTCGCGGGGGGGCTTAGCTTACGAGCAGTACTTC.

The chain combines TRBV9 with TRBJ2-2, with a weak D call TRBD2 (6 bases). Germline V lookup: CDR1 SGDLS, CDR2 YYNGEE. V was pared by 4 bases and J by 6 bases, with 16 bases between. The CDR3 spans 15 residues. The CDR3, as DNA: TGTGCCAGCAGCAGTACTAGCAGTATTGCCGGGGAGCTGTTTTTT. Protein: CASSSTSSIAGELFF.

Ten or more counts support this clonotype. The chain is built from TRBV6-1 and TRBJ1-1; D is undetermined. From germline, CDR1 is MNHNS and CDR2 SASEGT. Trimming took 4 bases from V and 1 from J, leaving 10 bases between them. This CDR3 region has 14 residues. The CDR3 region is CASSGLRKNTEAFF. As DNA, the CDR3 is TGTGCCAGCAGTGGCCTAAGGAAGAACACTGAAGCTTTCTTT.